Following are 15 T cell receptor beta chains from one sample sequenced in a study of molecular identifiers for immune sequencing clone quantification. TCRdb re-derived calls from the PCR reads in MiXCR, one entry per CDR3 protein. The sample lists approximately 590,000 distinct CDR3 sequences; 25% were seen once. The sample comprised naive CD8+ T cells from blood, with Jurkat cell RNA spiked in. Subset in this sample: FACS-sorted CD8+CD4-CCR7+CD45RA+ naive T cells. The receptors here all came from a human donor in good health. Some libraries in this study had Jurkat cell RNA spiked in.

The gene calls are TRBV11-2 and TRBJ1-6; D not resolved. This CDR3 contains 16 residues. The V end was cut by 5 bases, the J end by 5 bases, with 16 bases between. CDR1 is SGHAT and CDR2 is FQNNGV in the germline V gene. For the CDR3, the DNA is TGTGCCAGCAGCCGCCGCTCGGTGGGCGATAATTCACCCCTCCACTTT. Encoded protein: CASSRRSVGDNSPLHF.

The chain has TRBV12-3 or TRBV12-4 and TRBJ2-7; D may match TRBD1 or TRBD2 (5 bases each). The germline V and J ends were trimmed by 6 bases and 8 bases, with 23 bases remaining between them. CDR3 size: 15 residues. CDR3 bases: TGTGCCAGCAGCTCCCCGTCCCGGGACCCCGCCAAGCAGTACTTC. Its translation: CASSSPSRDPAKQYF.

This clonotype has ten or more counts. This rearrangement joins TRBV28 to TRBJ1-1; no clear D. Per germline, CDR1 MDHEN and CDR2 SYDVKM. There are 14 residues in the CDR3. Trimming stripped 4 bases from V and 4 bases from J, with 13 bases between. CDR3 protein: CASSYRGVGTEAFF. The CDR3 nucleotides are TGTGCCAGCAGTTATCGTGGAGTGGGCACTGAAGCTTTCTTT.

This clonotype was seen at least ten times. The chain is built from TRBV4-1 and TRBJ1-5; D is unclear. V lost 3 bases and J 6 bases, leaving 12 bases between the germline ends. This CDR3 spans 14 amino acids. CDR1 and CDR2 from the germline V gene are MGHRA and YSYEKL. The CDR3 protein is CASSHHPEGQPQHF. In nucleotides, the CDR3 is TGCGCCAGCAGCCATCATCCGGAGGGTCAGCCCCAGCATTTT.

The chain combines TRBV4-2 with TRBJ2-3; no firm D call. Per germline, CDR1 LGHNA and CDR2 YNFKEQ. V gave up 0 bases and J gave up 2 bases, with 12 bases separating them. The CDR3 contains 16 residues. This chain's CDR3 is CASSQDLKPTTDTQYF. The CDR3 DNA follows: TGTGCCAGCAGCCAAGACCTTAAACCCACCACAGATACGCAGTATTTT.

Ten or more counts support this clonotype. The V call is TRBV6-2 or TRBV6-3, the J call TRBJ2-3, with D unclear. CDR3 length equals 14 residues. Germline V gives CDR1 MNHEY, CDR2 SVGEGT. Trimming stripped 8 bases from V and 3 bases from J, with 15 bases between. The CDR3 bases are TGTGCCAGCGGACCCTTGAGGATGACAGATACGCAGTATTTT. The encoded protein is CASGPLRMTDTQYF.

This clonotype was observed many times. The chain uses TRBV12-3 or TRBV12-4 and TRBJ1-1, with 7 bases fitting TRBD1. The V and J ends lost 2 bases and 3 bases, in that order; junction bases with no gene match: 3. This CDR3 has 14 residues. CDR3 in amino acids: CASSLTGVDTEAFF. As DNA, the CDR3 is TGTGCCAGCAGTTTAACAGGGGTGGACACTGAAGCTTTCTTT.

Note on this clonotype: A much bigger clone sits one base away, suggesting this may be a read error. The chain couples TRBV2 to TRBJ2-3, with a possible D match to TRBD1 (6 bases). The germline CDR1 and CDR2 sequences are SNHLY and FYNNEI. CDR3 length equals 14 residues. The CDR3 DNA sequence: TGTGCCGTAACCGACAGGTCGAGGACAGATACGCAGTGTTTT. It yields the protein CAVTDRSRTDTQCF.

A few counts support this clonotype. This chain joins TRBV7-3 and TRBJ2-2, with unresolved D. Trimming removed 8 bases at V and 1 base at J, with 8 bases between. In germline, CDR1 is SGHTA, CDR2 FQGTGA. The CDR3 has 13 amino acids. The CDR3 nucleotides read TGTGCCAGCGGAGCGCAGAACACCGGGGAGCTGTTTTTT. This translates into CASGAQNTGELFF.

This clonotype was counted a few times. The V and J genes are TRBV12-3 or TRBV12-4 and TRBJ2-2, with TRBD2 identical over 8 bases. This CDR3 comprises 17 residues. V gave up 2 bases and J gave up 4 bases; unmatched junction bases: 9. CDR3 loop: CASSLYPAGVGTGELFF. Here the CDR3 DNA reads TGTGCCAGCAGTTTATATCCAGCGGGAGTCGGCACCGGGGAGCTGTTTTTT.

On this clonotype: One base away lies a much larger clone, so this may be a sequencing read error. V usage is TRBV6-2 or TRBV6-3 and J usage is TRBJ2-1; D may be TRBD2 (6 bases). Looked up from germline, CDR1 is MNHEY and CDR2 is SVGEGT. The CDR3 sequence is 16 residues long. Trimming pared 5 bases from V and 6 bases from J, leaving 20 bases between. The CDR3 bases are TGTGCCAGCAGTCCCGTGGCTAGCGCTCTGAGCAATGAGCAGTTCTTC. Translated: CASSPVASALSNEQFF.

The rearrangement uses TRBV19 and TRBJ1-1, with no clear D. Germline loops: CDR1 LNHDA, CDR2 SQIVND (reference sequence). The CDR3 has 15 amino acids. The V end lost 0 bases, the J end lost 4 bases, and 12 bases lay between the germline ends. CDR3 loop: CASSIEHTLSTEAFF. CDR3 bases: TGTGCCAGTAGTATAGAGCACACTCTCTCCACTGAAGCTTTCTTT. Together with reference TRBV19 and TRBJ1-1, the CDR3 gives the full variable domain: DGGITQSPKYLFRKEGQNVTLSCEQNLNHDAMYWYRQDPGQGLRLIYYSQIVNDFQKGDIAEGYSVSREKKESFPLTVTSAQKNPTAFYLCASSIEHTLSTEAFFGQGTRLTVV.

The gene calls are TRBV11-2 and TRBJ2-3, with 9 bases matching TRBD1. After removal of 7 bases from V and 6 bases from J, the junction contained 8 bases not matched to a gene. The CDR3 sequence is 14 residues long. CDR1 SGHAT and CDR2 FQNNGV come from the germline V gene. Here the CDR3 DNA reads TGTGCCAGCACCGGGACAGGGTTTATGGATACGCAGTATTTT. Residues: CASTGTGFMDTQYF.

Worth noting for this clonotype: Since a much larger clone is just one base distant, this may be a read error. The CDR3 region has the DNA TGTGCCAGCAGCTTTTTTCGCGGCGGACAGCATGAAGCTTTCTTT. This codes for CASSFFRGGQHEAFF. The gene calls are TRBV7-2 and TRBJ1-1; maybe TRBD1 (6 bases). Germline lookup yields CDR1 SGHTA and CDR2 FQGNSA. This CDR3 has 15 amino acids. V shed 3 bases and J shed 7 bases, with 18 bases lying between them.

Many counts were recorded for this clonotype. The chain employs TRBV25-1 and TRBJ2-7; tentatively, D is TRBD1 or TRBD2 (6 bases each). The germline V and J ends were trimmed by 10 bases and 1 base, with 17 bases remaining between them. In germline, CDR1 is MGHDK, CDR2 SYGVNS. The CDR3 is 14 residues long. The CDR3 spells CATGGEQLSYEQYF. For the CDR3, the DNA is TGTGCCACCGGGGGCGAGCAGCTATCCTACGAGCAGTACTTC.